The 18 T cell receptor beta chains below all came from one sample that was sequenced in a study of T-cell reconstitution after alpha-beta-depleted transplantation in children. Preparation of the TCRbeta library used unique molecular identifiers. TCRdb reprocessed the PCR reads with MiXCR, giving one entry per CDR3 protein. The table includes about a million distinct CDR3 sequences, about 31% detected once. The material was PBMCs, mostly from graft donor cells, obtained 360 days after TCRalphabeta/CD19-depleted stem cell transplant. The receptors shown here come from a boy under three years old who had a stem cell transplant for SCID, so the T cells may come from the graft donor.

The chain recombines TRBV5-6 with TRBJ2-2, with D perhaps given as TRBD1 or TRBD2 (5 bases each). With 0 bases removed from V and 7 bases from J, the gap between germline ends came to 10 bases. This CDR3 region has 14 residues. The germline V gene has CDR1 SGHDT and CDR2 YYEEEE. In DNA form, the CDR3 reads TGTGCCAGCAGCTTGGGACAGAGGGGCGGGGAGCTGTTTTTT. This translates into CASSLGQRGGELFF.

The rearrangement links TRBV11-2 to TRBJ2-1; maybe TRBD1 (6 bases). Trimming removed 5 bases at V and 7 bases at J, with 21 bases between. Germline CDR1 is SGHAT and CDR2 is FQNNGV. CDR3 length: 16 amino acids. CDR3: CASSPAPQGRGNEQFF. The CDR3 DNA reads as TGTGCCAGCAGCCCCGCCCCACAGGGAAGAGGGAATGAGCAGTTCTTC.

This clonotype was observed a few times. V and J are TRBV5-1 and TRBJ2-1, with D possibly being TRBD1 (5 bases). Between the trimmed V and J ends, which lost 3 bases and 8 bases, there was a span of 18 bases. Germline loops: CDR1 SGHRS, CDR2 YFSETQ. The CDR3 spans 15 residues. CDR3 sequence (DNA): TGCGCCAGCAGCTCCACCGAAGGGGCACCCTATGAGCAGTTCTTC. Its protein is CASSSTEGAPYEQFF. Variable domain in full (rest from reference TRBV5-1 and TRBJ2-1): KAGVTQTPRYLIKTRGQQVTLSCSPISGHRSVSWYQQTPGQGLQFLFEYFSETQRNKGNFPGRFSGRQFSNSRSEMNVSTLELGDSALYLCASSSTEGAPYEQFFGPGTRLTVL.

The chain has TRBV20-1 and TRBJ2-3; no definite D call. The CDR3 consists of 15 residues. V dropped 1 base and J dropped 4 bases, with 15 bases sitting between them. Germline values: CDR1 DFQATT, CDR2 SNEGSKA (reference sequence). The CDR3 is CSARVTNSRSDTQYF. The CDR3 DNA reads as TGCAGTGCTAGAGTCACCAACTCTAGGTCAGATACGCAGTATTTT.

This clonotype came up many times. The chain couples TRBV18 to TRBJ2-1; 11 bases are shared with TRBD2. J gave up 5 bases and V 3 bases, and 6 bases lay outside the gene matches. The germline V gene has CDR1 KGHSH and CDR2 LQKENI. This CDR3 comprises 16 residues. The CDR3 DNA reads as TGTGCCAGCTCACCGTGGCTAGCGGGGGGAGACAATGAGCAGTTCTTC. Its translation: CASSPWLAGGDNEQFF.

This clonotype was counted ten times or more. This chain links TRBV7-2 with TRBJ1-6; tentatively, D is TRBD1 (6 bases). The CDR3 totals 15 residues. From germline, CDR1 is SGHTA and CDR2 FQGNSA. Trimming removed 0 bases from V and 7 bases from J, with 10 bases in between. The CDR3 DNA follows: TGTGCCAGCAGCTTAGCGCCCAGGGGAAATTCACCCCTCCACTTT. Its translation is CASSLAPRGNSPLHF.

This clonotype was found a few times. The J gene is TRBJ2-5, the V gene TRBV27; D gene unclear. Between the trimmed V and J ends, which lost 4 bases and 3 bases, there was a span of 9 bases. Looked up from germline, CDR1 is MNHEY and CDR2 is SMNVEV (reference sequence). The CDR3 covers 13 residues. The CDR3 sequence is CASSSDGEETQYF. CDR3 sequence (DNA): TGTGCCAGCAGTTCCGACGGCGAAGAGACCCAGTACTTC.

This rearrangement joins TRBV12-3 or TRBV12-4 to TRBJ2-7; 7 bases fit TRBD1. Trimming at V came to 5 bases and at J to 0 bases, leaving 10 bases not matched to a gene. The CDR3 contains 16 residues. DNA of the CDR3: TGTGCCAGCAGTAAGCGAAGGACAGGTCGCTCCTACGAGCAGTACTTC. Translated: CASSKRRTGRSYEQYF.

The V gene is TRBV12-3 or TRBV12-4, the J gene TRBJ1-4; perhaps TRBD1 as D (5 bases). CDR3 size: 14 residues. The V gene lost 3 bases and the J gene lost 7 bases, with 12 bases spanning the gap. The CDR3: CASSLTERGEKLFF. CDR3 sequence (DNA): TGTGCCAGCAGTTTGACGGAGAGGGGTGAAAAACTGTTTTTT.

The chain carries TRBV3-1 and TRBJ2-1, with TRBD2 matching over 9 bases. This CDR3 is 17 amino acids long. CDR1 is LGHDT and CDR2 is YNNKEL in the germline V gene (reference sequence). J gave up 7 bases and V 0 bases, and 10 bases lay outside the gene matches. Written as DNA, the CDR3 is TGTGCCAGCAGCCAAGATATTGGGCTAGCGGGGCGGAATGAGCAGTTCTTC. The encoded protein is CASSQDIGLAGRNEQFF.

The chain couples TRBV5-5 to TRBJ2-5; D remains ambiguous. Trimming left V 1 base short and J 5 bases short, with 21 bases between. The CDR3 sequence is 17 residues long. Germline lookup yields CDR1 SGHKS and CDR2 YYEKEE (reference sequence). The CDR3 DNA follows: TGTGCCAGCAGCTTGACGGCTATGGGCCAAGAGGAGGAGACCCAGTACTTC. It codes for CASSLTAMGQEEETQYF.

This rearrangement joins TRBV7-2 to TRBJ2-1; perhaps TRBD2 as D (7 bases). The V and J ends lost 2 bases and 5 bases respectively, with 13 bases between them. Germline values: CDR1 SGHTA, CDR2 FQGNSA. This CDR3 region has 15 residues. This chain's CDR3 is CASSLFRGANNEQFF. The CDR3 DNA sequence: TGTGCCAGCAGCTTATTTCGGGGGGCCAACAATGAGCAGTTCTTC.

The CDR3 DNA is TGCAGTGCTAGAGGCGTCCTGCTGCCCTCCTACGAGCAGTACTTC. Translating it yields CSARGVLLPSYEQYF. The chain recombines TRBV20-1 with TRBJ2-7, with D uncertain. CDR1 is DFQATT and CDR2 is SNEGSKA in the germline V gene (reference sequence). The CDR3 runs 15 residues. The V end lost 1 base, the J end lost 0 bases, and 13 bases lay between the germline ends.

This clonotype was seen only a few times. V usage is TRBV6-1 and J usage is TRBJ2-1; TRBD2 matches 13 bases. This CDR3 is built from 15 residues. The V and J ends lost 5 bases and 15 bases, in that order; junction bases with no gene match: 13. Germline V gene lookup returns CDR1 MNHNS and CDR2 SASEGT. The CDR3 is CASSPGTSGTTARFF. For the CDR3, the DNA is TGTGCCAGCAGTCCCGGGACTAGCGGGACCACTGCTCGGTTCTTC.

This clonotype has a handful of counts. The rearrangement links TRBV12-3 or TRBV12-4 to TRBJ2-7; 7 bases agree with TRBD2. This CDR3 comprises 15 residues. The junction had 8 bases not matched to a gene; V was cut back by 3 bases and J by 3 bases. CDR3: CASSFQGGMFYEQYF. As DNA, the CDR3 is TGTGCCAGCAGTTTCCAGGGAGGGATGTTCTACGAGCAGTACTTC.

V usage is TRBV28 and J usage is TRBJ2-5; the D gene is possibly TRBD2 (6 bases). CDR3 length: 14 amino acids. Trimming stripped 5 bases from V and 4 bases from J, with 14 bases between. Germline CDR1 MDHEN, CDR2 SYDVKM. In nucleotides, the CDR3 is TGTGCCAGCAGTATACCGGGACTTTCAGAGACCCAGTACTTC. Translation gives CASSIPGLSETQYF.

The V and J genes are TRBV28 and TRBJ2-7, with D perhaps assigned TRBD1 or TRBD2 (5 bases each). There are 15 residues in the CDR3. The germline CDR1 and CDR2 sequences are MDHEN and SYDVKM. Trimming stripped 6 bases from V and 2 bases from J, with 17 bases between. In nucleotides, the CDR3 is TGTGCCAGCAGCGAAAGGGACCGACCAACCTACGAGCAGTACTTC. Translated, it gives CASSERDRPTYEQYF.

This clonotype was seen only a few times. The genes are TRBV20-1 and TRBJ1-3; D unresolved. CDR3 length equals 13 residues. Deletions cut 4 bases from V and 0 bases from J, with 7 bases between. Per the germline V gene, CDR1 is DFQATT and CDR2 is SNEGSKA (reference sequence). CDR3 residues: CSAKPPSGNTIYF. CDR3 DNA: TGCAGTGCTAAGCCCCCCTCTGGAAACACCATATATTTT.